The 8 T cell receptor beta chains presented below share a single source sample, sequenced in a study of response to subunit inactivated influenza vaccine. One entry per CDR3 protein, called by TCRdb with MiXCR from the RT-PCR reads. In the table there are about 500,000 distinct CDR3 sequences, more than 15% of which are singletons. Here the sequenced sample was CD4+ T cells sorted from PBMCs, taken about 23 months after vaccination. These receptors were obtained from a man between 45 and 75 years old who received an inactivated influenza vaccine.

This clonotype was detected a few times. The V gene is TRBV10-3, the J gene TRBJ2-3; no firm D call. Deletions cut 3 bases from V and 1 base from J, with 8 bases between. The CDR3 has 14 amino acids. Germline-derived CDR1 and CDR2 are ENHRY and SYGVKD. The CDR3 reads CAISERPRTDTQYF. The DNA for the CDR3 is TGTGCCATCAGTGAACGGCCTCGCACAGATACGCAGTATTTT.

The rearrangement joins TRBV29-1 to TRBJ2-7; 8 bases align to TRBD1. Germline V gene lookup returns CDR1 SQVTM and CDR2 ANQGSEA. This CDR3 region has 13 residues. For the CDR3, the DNA is TGCGGCGCTAAGACAGGGGTTGTCTACGAGCAGTACTTC. It specifies CGAKTGVVYEQYF.

The V gene is TRBV15, the J gene TRBJ2-5; D ambiguous. Germline CDR1 LNHNV, CDR2 YYDKDF (reference sequence). The CDR3 runs 15 residues. Trimming took 0 bases from V and 4 from J, leaving 12 bases between them. The CDR3 spells CATSRDRPLGETQYF. The CDR3 DNA reads as TGTGCCACCAGCAGAGATAGGCCACTCGGAGAGACCCAGTACTTC.

This clonotype has just a few counts. The chain recombines TRBV12-3 or TRBV12-4 with TRBJ1-5; D uncertain. V was trimmed by 2 bases and J by 4 bases, leaving 6 bases between them. This CDR3 has 13 amino acids. The CDR3 nucleotides are TGTGCCAGCAGTTTATCCCATAATCAGCCCCAGCATTTT. Its protein is CASSLSHNQPQHF.

The chain employs TRBV6-5 and TRBJ2-5; the D gene is possibly TRBD2 (6 bases). The CDR3 has 14 residues. Trimming removed 2 bases from V and 5 bases from J, with 12 bases in between. Per germline, CDR1 MNHEY and CDR2 SVGAGI. CDR3 DNA sequence: TGTGCCAGCAGTTACATGGAGGGGCTGGAGACCCAGTACTTC. It encodes CASSYMEGLETQYF.

In this sample, this clonotype turned up many times. This sequence joins TRBV7-9 and TRBJ2-7; D possibly uses TRBD1 or TRBD2 (5 bases each). The CDR3 consists of 14 residues. CDR1 and CDR2 from the germline V gene are SEHNR and FQNEAQ (reference sequence). V was trimmed by 5 bases and J by 5 bases, leaving 16 bases between them. CDR3 nucleotide sequence: TGTGCCAGCAGCCCGGGGCGGTCCGGGAACGAGCAGTACTTC. This sequence encodes CASSPGRSGNEQYF.

The rearrangement uses TRBV10-3 and TRBJ1-2; D remains ambiguous. The CDR3 is 12 amino acids. The V end lost 4 bases, the J end lost 4 bases, and 7 bases lay between the germline ends. The germline CDR1 and CDR2 sequences are ENHRY and SYGVKD. CDR3 in DNA: TGTGCCATCAGTGCGCCCCCCTATGGCTACACCTTC. This codes for CAISAPPYGYTF.

This clonotype was seen many times. V usage is TRBV12-3 or TRBV12-4 and J usage is TRBJ2-2; D is possibly TRBD1 (5 bases). The CDR3 has 14 residues. V dropped 5 bases and J dropped 1 base, with 8 bases sitting between them. The CDR3 sequence is CASSRTQNTGELFF. Here the CDR3 DNA reads TGTGCCAGCAGTAGGACACAGAACACCGGGGAGCTGTTTTTT.